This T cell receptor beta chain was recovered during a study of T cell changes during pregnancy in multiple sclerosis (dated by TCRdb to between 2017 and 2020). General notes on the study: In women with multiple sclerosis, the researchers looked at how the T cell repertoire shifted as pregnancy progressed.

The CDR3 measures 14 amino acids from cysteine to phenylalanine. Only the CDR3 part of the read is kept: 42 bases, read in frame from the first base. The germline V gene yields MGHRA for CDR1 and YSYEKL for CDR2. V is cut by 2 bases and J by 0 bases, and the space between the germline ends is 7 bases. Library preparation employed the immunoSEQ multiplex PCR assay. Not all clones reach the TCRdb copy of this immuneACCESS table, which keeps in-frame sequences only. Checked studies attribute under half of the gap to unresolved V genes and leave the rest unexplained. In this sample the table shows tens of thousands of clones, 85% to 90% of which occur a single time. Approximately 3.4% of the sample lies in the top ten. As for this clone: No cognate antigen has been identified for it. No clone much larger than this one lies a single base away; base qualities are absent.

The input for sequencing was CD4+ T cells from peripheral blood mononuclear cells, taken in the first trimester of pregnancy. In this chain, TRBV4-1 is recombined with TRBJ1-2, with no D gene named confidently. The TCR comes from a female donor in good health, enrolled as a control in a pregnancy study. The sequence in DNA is TGCGCCAGCAGCCAAAACCCAGCTAACTATGGCTACACCTTC. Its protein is CASSQNPANYGYTF.